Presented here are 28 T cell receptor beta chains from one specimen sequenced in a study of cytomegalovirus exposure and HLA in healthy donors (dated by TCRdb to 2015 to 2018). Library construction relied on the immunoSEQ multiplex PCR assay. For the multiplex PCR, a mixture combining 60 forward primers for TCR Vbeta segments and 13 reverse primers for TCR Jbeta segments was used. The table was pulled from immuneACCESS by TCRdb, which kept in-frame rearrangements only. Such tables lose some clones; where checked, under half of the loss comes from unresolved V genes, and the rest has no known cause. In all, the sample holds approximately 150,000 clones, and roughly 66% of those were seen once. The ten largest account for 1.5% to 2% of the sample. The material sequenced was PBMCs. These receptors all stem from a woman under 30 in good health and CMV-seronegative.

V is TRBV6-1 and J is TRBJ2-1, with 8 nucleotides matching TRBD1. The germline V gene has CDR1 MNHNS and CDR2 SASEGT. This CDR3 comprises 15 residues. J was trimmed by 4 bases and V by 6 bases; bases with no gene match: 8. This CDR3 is CASSAQGVLYNEQFF. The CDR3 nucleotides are TGTGCCAGCAGCGCACAGGGGGTTCTTTACAATGAGCAGTTCTTC.

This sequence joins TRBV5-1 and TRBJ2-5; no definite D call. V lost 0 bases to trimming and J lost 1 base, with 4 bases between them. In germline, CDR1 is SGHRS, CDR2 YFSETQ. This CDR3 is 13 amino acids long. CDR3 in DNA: TGCGCCAGCAGCTTGGTAGTCCAAGAGACCCAGTACTTC. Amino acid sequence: CASSLVVQETQYF.

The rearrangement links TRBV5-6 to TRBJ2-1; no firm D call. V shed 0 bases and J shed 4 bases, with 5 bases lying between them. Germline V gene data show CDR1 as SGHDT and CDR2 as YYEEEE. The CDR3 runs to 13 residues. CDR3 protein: CASSLVFYNEQFF. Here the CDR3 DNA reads TGTGCCAGCAGCTTGGTATTTTACAATGAGCAGTTCTTC.

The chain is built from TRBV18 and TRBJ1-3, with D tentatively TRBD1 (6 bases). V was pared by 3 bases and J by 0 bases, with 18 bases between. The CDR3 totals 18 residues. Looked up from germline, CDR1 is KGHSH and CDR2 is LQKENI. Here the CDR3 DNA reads TGTGCCAGCTCACCCTTCAATTCGGACAGCAGCTCTGGAAACACCATATATTTT. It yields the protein CASSPFNSDSSSGNTIYF.

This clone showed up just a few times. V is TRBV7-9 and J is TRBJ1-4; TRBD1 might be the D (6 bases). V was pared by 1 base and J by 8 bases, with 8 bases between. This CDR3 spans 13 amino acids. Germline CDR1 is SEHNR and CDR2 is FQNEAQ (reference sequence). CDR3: CASSLGGTEKLFF. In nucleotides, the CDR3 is TGTGCCAGCAGCTTAGGGGGGACAGAAAAACTGTTTTTT.

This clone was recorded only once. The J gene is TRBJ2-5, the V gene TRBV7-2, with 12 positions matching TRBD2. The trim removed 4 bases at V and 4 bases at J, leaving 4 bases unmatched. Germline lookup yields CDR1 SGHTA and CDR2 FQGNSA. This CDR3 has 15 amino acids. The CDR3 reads CASSSTSGRVETQYF. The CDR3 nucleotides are TGTGCCAGCAGCTCGACTAGCGGGAGAGTAGAGACCCAGTACTTC.

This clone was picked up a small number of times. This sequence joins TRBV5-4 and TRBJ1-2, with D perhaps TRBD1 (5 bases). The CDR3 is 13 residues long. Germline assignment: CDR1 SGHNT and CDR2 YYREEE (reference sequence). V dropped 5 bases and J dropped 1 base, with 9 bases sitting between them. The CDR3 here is CASSPDSNYGYTF. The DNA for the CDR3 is TGTGCCAGCAGTCCCGACAGTAACTATGGCTACACCTTC.

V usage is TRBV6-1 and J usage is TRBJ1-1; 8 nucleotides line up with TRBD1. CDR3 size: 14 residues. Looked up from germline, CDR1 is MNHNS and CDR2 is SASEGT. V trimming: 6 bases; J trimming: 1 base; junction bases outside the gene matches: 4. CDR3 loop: CASRQQGGNTEAFF. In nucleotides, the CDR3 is TGTGCCAGCAGACAACAGGGGGGGAACACTGAAGCTTTCTTT.

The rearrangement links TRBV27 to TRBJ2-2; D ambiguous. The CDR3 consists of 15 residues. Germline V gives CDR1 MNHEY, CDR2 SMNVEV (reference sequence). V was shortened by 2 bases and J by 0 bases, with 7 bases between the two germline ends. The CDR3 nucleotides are TGTGCCAGCAGTTTACTGGGCGCGAACACCGGGGAGCTGTTTTTT. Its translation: CASSLLGANTGELFF.

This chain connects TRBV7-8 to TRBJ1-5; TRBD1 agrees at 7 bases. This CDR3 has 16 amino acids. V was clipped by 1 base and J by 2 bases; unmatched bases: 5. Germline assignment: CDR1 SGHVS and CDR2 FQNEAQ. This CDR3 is CASSLGRGFGNQPQHF. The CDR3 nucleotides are TGTGCCAGCAGCTTAGGCAGGGGGTTTGGCAATCAGCCCCAGCATTTT.

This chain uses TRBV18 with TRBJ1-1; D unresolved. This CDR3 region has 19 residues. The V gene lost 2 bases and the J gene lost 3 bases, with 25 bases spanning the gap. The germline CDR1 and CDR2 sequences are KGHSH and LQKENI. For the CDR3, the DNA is TGTGCCAGCTCACCAGTCGCTATATCGGTTCGAGGGTTGTACACTGAAGCTTTCTTT. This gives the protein CASSPVAISVRGLYTEAFF.

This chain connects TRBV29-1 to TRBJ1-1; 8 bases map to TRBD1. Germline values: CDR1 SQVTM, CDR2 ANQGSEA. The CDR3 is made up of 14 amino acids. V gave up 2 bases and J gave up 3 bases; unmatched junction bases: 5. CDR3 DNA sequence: TGCAGCGTTGAACTGGACAGGGCATACACTGAAGCTTTCTTT. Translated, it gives CSVELDRAYTEAFF.

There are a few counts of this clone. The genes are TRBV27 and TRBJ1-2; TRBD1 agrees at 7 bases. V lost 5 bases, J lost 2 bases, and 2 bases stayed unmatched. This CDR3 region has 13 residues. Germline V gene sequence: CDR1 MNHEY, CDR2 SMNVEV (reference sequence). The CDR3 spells CASSPQGNYGYTF. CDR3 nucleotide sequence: TGTGCCAGCAGTCCACAGGGGAACTATGGCTACACCTTC.

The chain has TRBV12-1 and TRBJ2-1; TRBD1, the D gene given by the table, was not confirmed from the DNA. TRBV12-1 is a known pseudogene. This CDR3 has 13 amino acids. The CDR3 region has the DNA TGTGCCAGCAGCAGGCGACAGGTTGGTGAGCAGTTCTTC. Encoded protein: CASSRRQVGEQFF.

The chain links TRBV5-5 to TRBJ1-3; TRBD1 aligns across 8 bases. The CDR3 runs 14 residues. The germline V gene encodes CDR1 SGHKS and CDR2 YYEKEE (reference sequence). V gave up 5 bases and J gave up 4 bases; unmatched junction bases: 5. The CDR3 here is CASRPRTGGNTIYF. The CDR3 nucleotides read TGTGCCAGCAGACCCAGGACAGGGGGAAACACCATATATTTT.

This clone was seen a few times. CDR3 residues: CASSYVRGDRTDTQYF. CDR3 bases: TGTGCCAGCAGTTATGTCCGGGGGGACCGCACAGATACGCAGTATTTT. The V call is TRBV6-6, the J call TRBJ2-3; TRBD2 aligns across 7 bases. Germline assignment: CDR1 MNHNY and CDR2 SVGAGI (reference sequence). This CDR3 has 16 amino acids. The trim removed 3 bases at V and 1 base at J, leaving 7 bases unmatched.

This CDR3 reads CASSSTVLFHSNQPQHF. Written as DNA, the CDR3 is TGTGCCAGCAGCTCAACAGTCTTATTTCATAGCAATCAGCCCCAGCATTTT. The chain has TRBV7-8 and TRBJ1-5; D uncertain. The CDR3 consists of 17 residues. From germline, CDR1 is SGHVS and CDR2 FQNEAQ. The V end was cut by 4 bases, the J end by 0 bases, with 16 bases between.

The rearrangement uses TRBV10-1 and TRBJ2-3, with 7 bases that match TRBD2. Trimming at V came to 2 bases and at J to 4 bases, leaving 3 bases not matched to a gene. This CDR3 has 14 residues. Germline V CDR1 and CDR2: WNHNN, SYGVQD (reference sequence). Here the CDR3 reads CASSESGRADTQYF. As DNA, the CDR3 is TGCGCCAGCAGTGAGAGTGGGAGGGCAGATACGCAGTATTTT.

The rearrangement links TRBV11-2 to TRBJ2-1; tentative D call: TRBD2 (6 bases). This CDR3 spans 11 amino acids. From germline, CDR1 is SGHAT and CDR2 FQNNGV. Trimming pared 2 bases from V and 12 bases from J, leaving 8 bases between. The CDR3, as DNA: TGTGCCAGCAGCTTACGGGACTCGCAGTTCTTC. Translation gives CASSLRDSQFF.

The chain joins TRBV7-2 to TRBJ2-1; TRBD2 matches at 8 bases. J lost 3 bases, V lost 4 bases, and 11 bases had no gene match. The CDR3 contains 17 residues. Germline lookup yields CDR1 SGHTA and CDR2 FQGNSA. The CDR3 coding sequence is TGTGCCAGCAGCTACCGAATAGCGGGATCCCTCTACAATGAGCAGTTCTTC. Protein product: CASSYRIAGSLYNEQFF.

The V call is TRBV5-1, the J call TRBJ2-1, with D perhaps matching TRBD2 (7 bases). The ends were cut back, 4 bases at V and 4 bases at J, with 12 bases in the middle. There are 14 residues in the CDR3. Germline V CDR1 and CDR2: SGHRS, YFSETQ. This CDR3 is CASSARGAYNEQFF. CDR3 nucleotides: TGCGCCAGCAGCGCCCGGGGGGCATACAATGAGCAGTTCTTC.

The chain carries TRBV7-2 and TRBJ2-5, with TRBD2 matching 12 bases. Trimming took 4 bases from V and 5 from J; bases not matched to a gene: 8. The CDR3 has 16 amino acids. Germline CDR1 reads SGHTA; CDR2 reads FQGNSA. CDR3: CASSSSGRASGETQYF. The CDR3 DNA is TGTGCCAGCAGCTCTAGCGGGAGGGCCTCCGGTGAGACCCAGTACTTC.

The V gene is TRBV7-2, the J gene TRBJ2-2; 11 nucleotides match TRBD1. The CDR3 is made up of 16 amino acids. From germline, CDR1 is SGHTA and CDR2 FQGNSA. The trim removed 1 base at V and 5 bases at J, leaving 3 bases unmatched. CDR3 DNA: TGTGCCAGCAGCTTAGGGGACAGGGGGAGGACCGGGGAGCTGTTTTTT. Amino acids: CASSLGDRGRTGELFF.

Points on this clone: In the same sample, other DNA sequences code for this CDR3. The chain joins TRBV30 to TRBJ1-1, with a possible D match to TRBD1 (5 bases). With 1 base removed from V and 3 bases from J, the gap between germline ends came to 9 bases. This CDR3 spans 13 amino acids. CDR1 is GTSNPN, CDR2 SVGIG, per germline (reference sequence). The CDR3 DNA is TGTGCCTGGAGTGGGCAGGGTGACACTGAAGCTTTCTTT. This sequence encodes CAWSGQGDTEAFF.

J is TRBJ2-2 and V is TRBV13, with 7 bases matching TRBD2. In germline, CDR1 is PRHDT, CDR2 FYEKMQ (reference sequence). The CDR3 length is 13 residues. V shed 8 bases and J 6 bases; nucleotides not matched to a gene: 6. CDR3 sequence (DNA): TGTGCCAGCCATGCGGGGGATCCCGGGGAGCTGTTTTTT. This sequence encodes CASHAGDPGELFF.

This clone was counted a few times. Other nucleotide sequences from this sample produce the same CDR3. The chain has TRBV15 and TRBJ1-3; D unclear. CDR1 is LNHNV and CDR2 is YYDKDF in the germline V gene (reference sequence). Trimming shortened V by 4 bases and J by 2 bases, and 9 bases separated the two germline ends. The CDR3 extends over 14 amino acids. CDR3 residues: CATSKTVTGNTIYF. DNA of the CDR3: TGTGCCACCAGCAAAACAGTCACTGGAAACACCATATATTTT.

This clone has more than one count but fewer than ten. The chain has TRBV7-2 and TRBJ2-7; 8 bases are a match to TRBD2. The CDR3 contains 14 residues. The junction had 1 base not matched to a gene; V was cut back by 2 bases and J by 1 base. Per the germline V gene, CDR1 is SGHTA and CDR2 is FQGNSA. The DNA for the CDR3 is TGTGCCAGCAGCTTACAGCGGGGGTCCTACGAGCAGTACTTC. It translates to CASSLQRGSYEQYF.

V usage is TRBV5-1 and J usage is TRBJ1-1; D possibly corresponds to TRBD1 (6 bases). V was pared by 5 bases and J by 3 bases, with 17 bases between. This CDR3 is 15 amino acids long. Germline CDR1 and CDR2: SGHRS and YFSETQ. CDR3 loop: CASRVATGLDTEAFF. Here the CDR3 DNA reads TGCGCCAGCAGGGTTGCAACAGGGCTGGACACTGAAGCTTTCTTT.